This T cell receptor (beta chain) was identified during a study of blood T cell repertoires in COVID-19. In the study overall: COVID-19 samples, acute and convalescent, were from the United States, Italy and Spain. PBMCs, B-cell-depleted T cells, or T cells provided the cDNA or gDNA that made up the material.

Only a few counts were recorded for this clone. Original methodology: From reference gene primer amplification, estimates of nucleated cell counts were derived. Measured with immunoSEQ multiplex PCR; TCRdb has only the in-frame clones, and not every one. V and J calls and clone size are those listed in that table; D and trimming were worked out from the DNA. Found here are 70,000 to 85,000 clones, 91% of them singletons; the top ten hold 4.8%. Germline V gene lookup returns CDR1 SGHTA and CDR2 FQGNSA. Trimming removed 1 base from V and 2 bases from J, with 15 bases in between. The CDR3 is made up of 16 amino acids.

This rearrangement joins TRBV7-2 to TRBJ2-7, with D unclear. The source is a woman aged 55-70 years with active COVID-19. Specimen: peripheral blood. DNA for the CDR3: TGTGCCAGCAGCTTAGAAATACTAACCATGGCCTACGAGCAGTACTTC. Protein: CASSLEILTMAYEQYF.